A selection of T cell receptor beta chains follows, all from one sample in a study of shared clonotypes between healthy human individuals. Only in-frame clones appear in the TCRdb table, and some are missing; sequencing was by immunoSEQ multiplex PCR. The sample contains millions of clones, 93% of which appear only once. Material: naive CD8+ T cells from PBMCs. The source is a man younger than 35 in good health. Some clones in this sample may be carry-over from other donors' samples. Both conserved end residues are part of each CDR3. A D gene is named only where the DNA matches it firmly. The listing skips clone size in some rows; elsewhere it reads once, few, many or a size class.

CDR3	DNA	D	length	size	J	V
CASSSWGTGEVPDTQYF	TGTGCCAGCAGTTCATGGGGGACAGGGGAGGTACCAGATACGCAGTATTTT	TRBD1	17	.	TRBJ2-3	TRBV27
CASSPAPGDEQYF	TGTGCCAGCAGTCCAGCACCGGGAGACGAGCAGTACTTC	.	13	.	TRBJ2-7	TRBV27
CASSPAAGVYNEQFF	TGTGCCAGCAGTCCCGCAGCGGGAGTATACAATGAGCAGTTCTTC	TRBD2	15	.	TRBJ2-1	TRBV27
CASSQGTEVGRTDTQYF	TGCGCCAGCAGCCAAGGGACAGAGGTGGGACGAACAGATACGCAGTATTTT	.	17	.	TRBJ2-3	TRBV4-3
CASSWMGQGAYDEQFF	TGCGCCAGCAGCTGGATGGGACAGGGGGCTTATGATGAGCAGTTCTTC	TRBD1	16	once	TRBJ2-1	TRBV5-1
CASSPRTVKEKLFF	TGCGCCAGCAGCCCACGGACGGTAAAGGAAAAACTGTTTTTT	.	14	.	TRBJ1-4	TRBV4-1
CASSYYAGGTGELFF	TGTGCCAGCAGTTACTATGCGGGAGGGACCGGGGAGCTGTTTTTT	TRBD2	15	.	TRBJ2-2	TRBV6-5
CASSLEGPGALYEQYF	TGTGCCAGCAGTTTAGAGGGGCCGGGAGCATTGTACGAGCAGTACTTC	.	16	.	TRBJ2-7	TRBV27
CASSQGTLDTQYF	TGCGCCAGCAGCCAGGGGACCCTGGATACGCAGTATTTT	.	13	once	TRBJ2-3	TRBV4-3
CASSYSGTETRYTF	TGTGCCAGCAGTTACTCGGGAACAGAGACGCGCTACACCTTC	.	14	.	TRBJ1-2	TRBV6-5
CASSSIYPGQGKETQYF	TGTGCCAGCAGCTCAATATATCCGGGACAGGGGAAAGAGACCCAGTACTTC	TRBD1	17	.	TRBJ2-5	TRBV11-2
CASSIWGRNEQFF	TGTGCCAGTAGTATTTGGGGTAGGAATGAGCAGTTCTTC	.	13	.	TRBJ2-1	TRBV19
CASSSAQGAGVTEAFF	TGTGCCAGCAGCTCAGCTCAGGGGGCGGGCGTCACTGAAGCTTTCTTT	TRBD1	16	.	TRBJ1-1	TRBV5-6
CAWSVGLAGAPTDTQYF	TGTGCCTGGAGTGTCGGACTAGCGGGGGCCCCCACAGATACGCAGTATTTT	TRBD2	17	.	TRBJ2-3	TRBV30
CASTYRGNTEAFF	TGTGCCAGTACCTACAGGGGGAACACTGAAGCTTTCTTT	TRBD1	13	.	TRBJ1-1	TRBV6-1
CASRAGATYGYTF	TGTGCCAGCAGGGCGGGGGCTACGTATGGCTACACCTTC	.	13	.	TRBJ1-2	TRBV5-6
CASSLGTSGDQETQYF	TGTGCCAGCAGCCTCGGGACTAGCGGCGACCAAGAGACCCAGTACTTC	TRBD2	16	.	TRBJ2-5	TRBV7-3
CASSSTSYRDRAYEQYF	TGTGCCAGCAGTTCTACCTCCTACAGGGATAGGGCCTACGAGCAGTACTTC	.	17	.	TRBJ2-7	TRBV7-9
CASSQAGPGWTGELFF	TGTGCCAGCAGCCAAGCAGGACCGGGGTGGACCGGGGAGCTGTTTTTT	.	16	.	TRBJ2-2	TRBV14
CASSPYSSGANVLTF	TGTGCCAGCAGCCCTTACAGTTCCGGGGCCAACGTCCTGACTTTC	.	15	.	TRBJ2-6	TRBV7-3
CASSPHGSSYNEQFF	TGTGCCAGCAGCCCCCACGGGAGCTCCTACAATGAGCAGTTCTTC	.	15	.	TRBJ2-1	TRBV9
CASSLTGQGAYEQYF	TGTGCCAGCAGTTTAACGGGACAGGGGGCTTACGAGCAGTACTTC	TRBD1	15	.	TRBJ2-7	TRBV27
CASSERGRANNEQFF	TGTGCCAGCAGTGAACGCGGGAGGGCCAACAATGAGCAGTTCTTC	TRBD2	15	.	TRBJ2-1	TRBV6-1
CASGLTGGFDQETQYF	TGTGCTAGTGGTTTGACTGGAGGGTTTGACCAAGAGACCCAGTACTTC	.	16	.	TRBJ2-5	TRBV12-5
CASSPAGVYEQYF	TGCGCCAGCAGCCCGGCGGGGGTCTACGAGCAGTACTTC	TRBD2	13	.	TRBJ2-7	TRBV5-1
CASSLAYLPHEQYF	TGTGCCAGCAGCTTAGCGTATTTACCCCACGAGCAGTACTTC	.	14	.	TRBJ2-7	TRBV11-2
CASSHGRGYTF	TGTGCCAGCAGTCACGGGCGCGGCTACACCTTC	.	11	.	TRBJ1-2	TRBV9
CASSLSGISYEQYF	TGCGCCAGCAGCTTATCCGGGATCTCCTACGAGCAGTACTTC	.	14	.	TRBJ2-7	TRBV5-1
CASAGTGGSEQYF	TGTGCCTCTGCCGGGACAGGGGGCTCCGAGCAGTACTTC	TRBD1	13	.	TRBJ2-7	TRBV28
CASSYRGGTNEKLFF	TGTGCCAGCAGTTATAGGGGGGGCACTAATGAAAAACTGTTTTTT	.	15	.	TRBJ1-4	TRBV6-5
CASRPDSLEQFF	TGTGCCAGCAGACCGGACAGCCTTGAGCAGTTCTTC	.	12	.	TRBJ2-1	TRBV7-9
CASSLDMGTEAFF	TGCGCCAGCAGTCTTGACATGGGCACTGAAGCTTTCTTT	.	13	.	TRBJ1-1	TRBV5-1
CASSFPTAWAYGYTF	TGTGCCAGCAGCTTCCCGACAGCATGGGCCTATGGCTACACCTTC	.	15	.	TRBJ1-2	TRBV7-9
CASSLGESLGYTF	TGTGCCAGCAGCTTGGGGGAGTCCCTAGGCTACACCTTC	.	13	.	TRBJ1-2	TRBV7-9
CASSTPRNRGGEKLFF	TGTGCCAGTAGTACCCCACGCAACAGGGGTGGAGAAAAACTGTTTTTT	TRBD1	16	once	TRBJ1-4	TRBV19
CAEAGTGTEAFF	TGTGCCGAGGCAGGGACTGGCACTGAAGCTTTCTTT	.	12	.	TRBJ1-1	TRBV28
CASSKDRLTNYGYTF	TGTGCCAGCAGTAAGGACAGGCTTACTAACTATGGCTACACCTTC	TRBD1	15	.	TRBJ1-2	TRBV6-1